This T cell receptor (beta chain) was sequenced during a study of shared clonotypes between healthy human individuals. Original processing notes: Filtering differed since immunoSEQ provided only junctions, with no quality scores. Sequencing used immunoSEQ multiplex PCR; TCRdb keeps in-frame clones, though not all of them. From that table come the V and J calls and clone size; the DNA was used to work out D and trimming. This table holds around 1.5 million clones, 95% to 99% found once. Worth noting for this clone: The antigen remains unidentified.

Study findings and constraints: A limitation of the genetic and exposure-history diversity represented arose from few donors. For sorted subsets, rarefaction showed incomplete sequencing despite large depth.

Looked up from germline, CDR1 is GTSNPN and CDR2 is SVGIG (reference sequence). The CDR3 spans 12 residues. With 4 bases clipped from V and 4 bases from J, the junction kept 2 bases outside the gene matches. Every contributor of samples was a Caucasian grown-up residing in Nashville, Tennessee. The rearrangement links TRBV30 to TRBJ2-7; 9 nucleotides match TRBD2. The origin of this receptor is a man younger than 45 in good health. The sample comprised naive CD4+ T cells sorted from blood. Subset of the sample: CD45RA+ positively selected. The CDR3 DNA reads TGTGCCTGGACTAGCGGGAAGTACGAGCAGTACTTC. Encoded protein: CAWTSGKYEQYF.